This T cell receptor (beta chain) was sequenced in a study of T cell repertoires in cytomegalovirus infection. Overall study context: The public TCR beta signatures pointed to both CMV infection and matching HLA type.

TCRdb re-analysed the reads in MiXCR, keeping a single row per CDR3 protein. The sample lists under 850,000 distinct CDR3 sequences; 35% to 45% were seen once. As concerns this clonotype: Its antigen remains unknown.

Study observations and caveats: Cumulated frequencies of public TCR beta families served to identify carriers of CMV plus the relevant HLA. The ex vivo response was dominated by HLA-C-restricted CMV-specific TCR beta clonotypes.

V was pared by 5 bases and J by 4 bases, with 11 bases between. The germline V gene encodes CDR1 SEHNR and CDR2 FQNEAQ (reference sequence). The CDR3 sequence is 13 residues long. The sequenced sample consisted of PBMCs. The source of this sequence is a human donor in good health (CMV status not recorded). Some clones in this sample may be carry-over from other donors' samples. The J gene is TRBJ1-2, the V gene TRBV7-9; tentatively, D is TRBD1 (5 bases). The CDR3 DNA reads TGTGCCAGCAGCATCGACAGTGCCTATGGCTACACCTTC. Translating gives CASSIDSAYGYTF.